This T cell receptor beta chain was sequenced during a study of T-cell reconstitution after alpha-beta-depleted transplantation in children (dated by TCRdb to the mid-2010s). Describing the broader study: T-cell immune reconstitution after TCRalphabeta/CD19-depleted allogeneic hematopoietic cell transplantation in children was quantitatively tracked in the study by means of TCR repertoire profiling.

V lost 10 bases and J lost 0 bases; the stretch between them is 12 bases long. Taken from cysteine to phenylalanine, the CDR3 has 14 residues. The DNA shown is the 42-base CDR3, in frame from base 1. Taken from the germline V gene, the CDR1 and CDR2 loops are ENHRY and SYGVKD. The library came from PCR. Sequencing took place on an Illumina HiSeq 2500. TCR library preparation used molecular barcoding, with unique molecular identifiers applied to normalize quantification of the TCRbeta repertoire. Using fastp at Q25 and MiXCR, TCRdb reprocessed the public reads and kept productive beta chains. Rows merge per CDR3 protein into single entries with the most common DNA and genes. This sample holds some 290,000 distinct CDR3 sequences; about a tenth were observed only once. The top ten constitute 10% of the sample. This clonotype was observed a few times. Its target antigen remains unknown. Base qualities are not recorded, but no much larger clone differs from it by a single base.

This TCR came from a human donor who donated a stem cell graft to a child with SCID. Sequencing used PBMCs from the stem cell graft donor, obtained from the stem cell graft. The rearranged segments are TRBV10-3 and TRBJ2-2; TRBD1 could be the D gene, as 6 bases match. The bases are TGTGCCACCCACAGGGCCGCGAACACCGGGGAGCTGTTTTTT. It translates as CATHRAANTGELFF.